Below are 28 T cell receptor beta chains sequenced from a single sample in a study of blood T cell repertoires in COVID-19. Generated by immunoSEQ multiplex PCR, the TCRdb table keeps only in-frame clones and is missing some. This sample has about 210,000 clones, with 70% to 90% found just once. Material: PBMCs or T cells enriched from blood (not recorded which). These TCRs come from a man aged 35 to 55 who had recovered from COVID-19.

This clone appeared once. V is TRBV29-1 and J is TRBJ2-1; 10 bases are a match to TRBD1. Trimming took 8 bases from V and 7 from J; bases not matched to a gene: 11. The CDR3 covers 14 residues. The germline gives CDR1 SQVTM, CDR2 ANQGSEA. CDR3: CSPRRGTGVNEQFF. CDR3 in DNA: TGCAGCCCCCGGAGAGGGACAGGGGTAAATGAGCAGTTCTTC.

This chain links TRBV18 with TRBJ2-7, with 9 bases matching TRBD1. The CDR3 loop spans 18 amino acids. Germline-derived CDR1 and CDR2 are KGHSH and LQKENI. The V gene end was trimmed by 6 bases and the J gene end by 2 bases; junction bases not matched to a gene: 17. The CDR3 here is CASSFGSPGTGNTYEQYF. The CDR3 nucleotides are TGTGCCAGCTCGTTCGGAAGTCCCGGGACAGGGAATACCTACGAGCAGTACTTC.

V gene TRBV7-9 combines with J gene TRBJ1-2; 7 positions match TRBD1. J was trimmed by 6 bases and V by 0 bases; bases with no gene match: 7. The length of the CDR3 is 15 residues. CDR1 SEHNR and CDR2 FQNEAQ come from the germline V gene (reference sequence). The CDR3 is CASSLAQGLGDGYTF. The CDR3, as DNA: TGTGCCAGCAGCTTAGCACAGGGGTTAGGGGATGGCTACACCTTC.

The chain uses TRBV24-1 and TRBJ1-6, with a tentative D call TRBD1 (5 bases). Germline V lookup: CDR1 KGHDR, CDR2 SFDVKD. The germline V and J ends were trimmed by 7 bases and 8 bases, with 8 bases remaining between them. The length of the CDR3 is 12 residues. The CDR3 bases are TGTGCCACCAGCGAAGGGGATTCACCCCTCCACTTT. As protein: CATSEGDSPLHF.

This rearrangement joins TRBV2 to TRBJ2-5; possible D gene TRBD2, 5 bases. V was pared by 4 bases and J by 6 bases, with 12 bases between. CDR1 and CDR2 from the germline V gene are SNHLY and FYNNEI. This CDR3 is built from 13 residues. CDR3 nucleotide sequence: TGTGCCAGCAGTGTTGGAAGGGAGAAGACCCAGTACTTC. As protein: CASSVGREKTQYF.

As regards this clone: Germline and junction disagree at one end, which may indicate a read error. The CDR3 protein is CASTQGASLRCF. The CDR3, as DNA: TGTGCCAGTACGCAGGGGGCATCCCTCCGGTGCTTC. V is TRBV2 and J is TRBJ1-2; TRBD1 aligns across 8 bases. The CDR3 loop spans 12 amino acids. CDR1 is SNHLY and CDR2 is FYNNEI in the germline V gene.

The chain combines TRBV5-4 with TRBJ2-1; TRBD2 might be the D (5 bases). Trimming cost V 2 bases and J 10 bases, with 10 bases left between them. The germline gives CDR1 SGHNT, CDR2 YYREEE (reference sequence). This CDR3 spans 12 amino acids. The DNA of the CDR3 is TGTGCCAGCAGCTTAGCCAGCGGAGAGCAGTTCTTC. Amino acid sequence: CASSLASGEQFF.

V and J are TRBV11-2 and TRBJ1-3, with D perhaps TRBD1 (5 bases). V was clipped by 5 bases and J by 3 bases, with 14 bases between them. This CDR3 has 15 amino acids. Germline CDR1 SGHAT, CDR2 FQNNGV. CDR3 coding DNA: TGTGCCAGCAGCCCAGGGTCGCCGATTGGAAACACCATATATTTT. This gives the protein CASSPGSPIGNTIYF.

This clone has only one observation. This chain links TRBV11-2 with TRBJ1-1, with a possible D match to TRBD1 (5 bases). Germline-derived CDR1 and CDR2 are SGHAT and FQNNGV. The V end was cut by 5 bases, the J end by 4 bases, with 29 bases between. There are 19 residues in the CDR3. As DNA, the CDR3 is TGTGCCAGCAGCCGCGTTTTGGGAGACGGGGGGGGTGGAAGCACTGAAGCTTTCTTT. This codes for CASSRVLGDGGGGSTEAFF. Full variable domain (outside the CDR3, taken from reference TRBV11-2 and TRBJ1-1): EAGVAQSPRYKIIEKRQSVAFWCNPISGHATLYWYQQILGQGPKLLIQFQNNGVVDDSQLPKDRFSAERLKGVDSTLKIQPAKLEDSAVYLCASSRVLGDGGGGSTEAFFGQGTRLTVV.

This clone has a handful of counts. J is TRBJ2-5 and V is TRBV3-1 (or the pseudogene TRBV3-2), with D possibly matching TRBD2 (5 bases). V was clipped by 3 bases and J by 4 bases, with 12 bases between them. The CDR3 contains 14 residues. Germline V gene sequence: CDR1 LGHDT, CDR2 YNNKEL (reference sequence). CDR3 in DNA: TGTGCCAGCAGCCATTTAGGTGGGAGAGAGACCCAGTACTTC. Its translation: CASSHLGGRETQYF.

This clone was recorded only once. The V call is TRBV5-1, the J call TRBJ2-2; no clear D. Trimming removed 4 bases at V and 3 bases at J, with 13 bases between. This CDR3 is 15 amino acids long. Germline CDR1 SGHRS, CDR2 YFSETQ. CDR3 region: CASSVRDKHTGELFF. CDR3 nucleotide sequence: TGCGCCAGCAGCGTCCGTGACAAACACACCGGGGAGCTGTTTTTT.

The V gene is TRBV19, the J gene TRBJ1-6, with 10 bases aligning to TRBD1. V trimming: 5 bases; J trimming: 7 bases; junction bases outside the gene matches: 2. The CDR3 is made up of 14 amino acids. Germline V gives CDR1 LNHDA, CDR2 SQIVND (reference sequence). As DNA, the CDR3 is TGTGCCAGTAGTGGGGACAGGGGCAATTCACCCCTCCACTTT. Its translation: CASSGDRGNSPLHF.

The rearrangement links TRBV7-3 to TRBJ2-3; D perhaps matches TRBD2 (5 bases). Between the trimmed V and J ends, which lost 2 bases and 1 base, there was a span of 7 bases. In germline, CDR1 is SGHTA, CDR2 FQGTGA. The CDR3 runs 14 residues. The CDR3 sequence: CASSLAGGTDTQYF. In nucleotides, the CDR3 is TGTGCCAGCAGCTTAGCGGGCGGCACAGATACGCAGTATTTT.

CDR3 bases: TGTGCCAGCTCACCTAACGCCGGGACTGTCGGGAATCAGCCCCAGCATTTT. It is translated as CASSPNAGTVGNQPQHF. V is TRBV18 and J is TRBJ1-5, with a weak D call TRBD1 (5 bases). There are 17 residues in the CDR3. The V end was cut by 3 bases, the J end by 4 bases, with 19 bases between. Germline CDR1 reads KGHSH; CDR2 reads LQKENI.

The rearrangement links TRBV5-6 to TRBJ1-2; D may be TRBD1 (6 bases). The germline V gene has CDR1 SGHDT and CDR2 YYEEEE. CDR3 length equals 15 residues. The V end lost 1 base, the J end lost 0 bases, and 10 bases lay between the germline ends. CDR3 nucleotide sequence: TGTGCCAGCAGCTTGCCGCAGGGGACTAACTATGGCTACACCTTC. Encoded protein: CASSLPQGTNYGYTF.

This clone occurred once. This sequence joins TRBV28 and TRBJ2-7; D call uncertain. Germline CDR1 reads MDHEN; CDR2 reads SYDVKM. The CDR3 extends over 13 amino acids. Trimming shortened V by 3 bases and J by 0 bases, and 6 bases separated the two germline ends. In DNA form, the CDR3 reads TGTGCCAGCAGTTTTCCAGTCTCCTACGAGCAGTACTTC. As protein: CASSFPVSYEQYF.

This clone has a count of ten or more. The CDR3 sequence: CAISPTGSRNTIYF. The CDR3 DNA reads as TGTGCCATCAGTCCCACAGGTTCCAGAAACACCATATATTTT. The chain couples TRBV10-3 to TRBJ1-3; possible D gene TRBD1, 5 bases. V shed 5 bases and J shed 5 bases, with 13 bases lying between them. This CDR3 comprises 14 residues. In germline, CDR1 is ENHRY, CDR2 SYGVKD.

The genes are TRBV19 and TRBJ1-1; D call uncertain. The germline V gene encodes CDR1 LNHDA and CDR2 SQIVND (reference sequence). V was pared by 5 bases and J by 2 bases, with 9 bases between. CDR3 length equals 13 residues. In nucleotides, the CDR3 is TGTGCCAGTAGTTCAGGCAGAAACACTGAAGCTTTCTTT. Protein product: CASSSGRNTEAFF. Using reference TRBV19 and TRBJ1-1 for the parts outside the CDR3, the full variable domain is DGGITQSPKYLFRKEGQNVTLSCEQNLNHDAMYWYRQDPGQGLRLIYYSQIVNDFQKGDIAEGYSVSREKKESFPLTVTSAQKNPTAFYLCASSSGRNTEAFFGQGTRLTVV.

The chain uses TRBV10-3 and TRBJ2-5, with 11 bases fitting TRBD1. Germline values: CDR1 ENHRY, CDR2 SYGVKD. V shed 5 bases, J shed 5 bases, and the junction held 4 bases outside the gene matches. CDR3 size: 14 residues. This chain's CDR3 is CAISRTGGLETQYF. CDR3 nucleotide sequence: TGTGCCATCAGTCGGACAGGGGGCTTGGAGACCCAGTACTTC.

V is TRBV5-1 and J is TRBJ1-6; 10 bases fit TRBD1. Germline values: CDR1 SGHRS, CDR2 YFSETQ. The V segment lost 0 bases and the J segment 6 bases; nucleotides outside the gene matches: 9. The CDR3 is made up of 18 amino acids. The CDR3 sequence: CASSLGQGAHPSNSPLHF. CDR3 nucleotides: TGCGCCAGCAGCTTGGGACAGGGGGCGCACCCAAGTAATTCACCCCTCCACTTT.

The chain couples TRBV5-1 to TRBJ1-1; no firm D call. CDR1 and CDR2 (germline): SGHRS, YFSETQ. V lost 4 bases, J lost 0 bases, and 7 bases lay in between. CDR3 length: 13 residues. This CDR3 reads CASSPFLNTEAFF. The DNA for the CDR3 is TGCGCCAGCAGCCCTTTCTTGAACACTGAAGCTTTCTTT.

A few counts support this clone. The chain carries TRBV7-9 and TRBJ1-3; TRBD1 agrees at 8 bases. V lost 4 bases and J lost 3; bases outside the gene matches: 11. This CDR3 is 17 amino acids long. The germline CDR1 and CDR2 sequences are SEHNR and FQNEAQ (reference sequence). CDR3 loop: CASSSNLQGARGNTIYF. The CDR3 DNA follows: TGTGCCAGCAGCTCAAACTTGCAGGGGGCGCGTGGAAACACCATATATTTT.

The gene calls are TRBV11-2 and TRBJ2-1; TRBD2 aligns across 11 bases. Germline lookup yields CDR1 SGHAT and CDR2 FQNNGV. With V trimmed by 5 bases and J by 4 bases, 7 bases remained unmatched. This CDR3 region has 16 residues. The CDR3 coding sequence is TGTGCCAGCAGCCGGACCGGGACTAGCGGATACAATGAGCAGTTCTTC. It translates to CASSRTGTSGYNEQFF. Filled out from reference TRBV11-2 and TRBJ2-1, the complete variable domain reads EAGVAQSPRYKIIEKRQSVAFWCNPISGHATLYWYQQILGQGPKLLIQFQNNGVVDDSQLPKDRFSAERLKGVDSTLKIQPAKLEDSAVYLCASSRTGTSGYNEQFFGPGTRLTVL.

The DNA of the CDR3 is TGTGCCAGCAGAGGGGACAGGGACTATGGCTACACCTTC. Translated, it gives CASRGDRDYGYTF. The chain is built from TRBV12-3 or TRBV12-4 and TRBJ1-2, with 9 bases aligning to TRBD1. V lost 6 bases to trimming and J lost 3 bases; unmatched junction nucleotides: 2. The CDR3 covers 13 residues.

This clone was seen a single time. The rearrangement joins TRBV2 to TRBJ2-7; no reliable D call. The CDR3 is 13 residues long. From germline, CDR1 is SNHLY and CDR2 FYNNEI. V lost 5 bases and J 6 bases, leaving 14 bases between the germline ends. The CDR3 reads CASSFLEDSEQYF. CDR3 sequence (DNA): TGTGCCAGCAGTTTCTTAGAGGATTCCGAGCAGTACTTC.

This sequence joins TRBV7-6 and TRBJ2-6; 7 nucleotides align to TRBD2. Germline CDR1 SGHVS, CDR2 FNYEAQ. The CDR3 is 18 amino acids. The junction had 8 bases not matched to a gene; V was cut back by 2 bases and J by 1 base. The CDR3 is CASSLLGRGESGANVLTF. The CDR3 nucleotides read TGTGCCAGCAGCTTATTGGGGAGGGGAGAATCTGGGGCCAACGTCCTGACTTTC.

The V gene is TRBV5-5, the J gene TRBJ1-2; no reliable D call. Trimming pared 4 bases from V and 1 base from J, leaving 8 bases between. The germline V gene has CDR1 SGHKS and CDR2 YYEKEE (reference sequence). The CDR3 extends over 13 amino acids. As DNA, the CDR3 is TGTGCCAGCAGCCCACTACGTAACTATGGCTACACCTTC. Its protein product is CASSPLRNYGYTF.

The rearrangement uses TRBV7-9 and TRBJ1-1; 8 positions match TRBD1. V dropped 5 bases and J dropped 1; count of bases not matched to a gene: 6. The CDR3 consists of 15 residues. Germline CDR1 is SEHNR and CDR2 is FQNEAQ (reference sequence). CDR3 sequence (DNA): TGTGCCAGCAGCCCAGAAGGGACAGGGAACACTGAAGCTTTCTTT. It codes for CASSPEGTGNTEAFF.